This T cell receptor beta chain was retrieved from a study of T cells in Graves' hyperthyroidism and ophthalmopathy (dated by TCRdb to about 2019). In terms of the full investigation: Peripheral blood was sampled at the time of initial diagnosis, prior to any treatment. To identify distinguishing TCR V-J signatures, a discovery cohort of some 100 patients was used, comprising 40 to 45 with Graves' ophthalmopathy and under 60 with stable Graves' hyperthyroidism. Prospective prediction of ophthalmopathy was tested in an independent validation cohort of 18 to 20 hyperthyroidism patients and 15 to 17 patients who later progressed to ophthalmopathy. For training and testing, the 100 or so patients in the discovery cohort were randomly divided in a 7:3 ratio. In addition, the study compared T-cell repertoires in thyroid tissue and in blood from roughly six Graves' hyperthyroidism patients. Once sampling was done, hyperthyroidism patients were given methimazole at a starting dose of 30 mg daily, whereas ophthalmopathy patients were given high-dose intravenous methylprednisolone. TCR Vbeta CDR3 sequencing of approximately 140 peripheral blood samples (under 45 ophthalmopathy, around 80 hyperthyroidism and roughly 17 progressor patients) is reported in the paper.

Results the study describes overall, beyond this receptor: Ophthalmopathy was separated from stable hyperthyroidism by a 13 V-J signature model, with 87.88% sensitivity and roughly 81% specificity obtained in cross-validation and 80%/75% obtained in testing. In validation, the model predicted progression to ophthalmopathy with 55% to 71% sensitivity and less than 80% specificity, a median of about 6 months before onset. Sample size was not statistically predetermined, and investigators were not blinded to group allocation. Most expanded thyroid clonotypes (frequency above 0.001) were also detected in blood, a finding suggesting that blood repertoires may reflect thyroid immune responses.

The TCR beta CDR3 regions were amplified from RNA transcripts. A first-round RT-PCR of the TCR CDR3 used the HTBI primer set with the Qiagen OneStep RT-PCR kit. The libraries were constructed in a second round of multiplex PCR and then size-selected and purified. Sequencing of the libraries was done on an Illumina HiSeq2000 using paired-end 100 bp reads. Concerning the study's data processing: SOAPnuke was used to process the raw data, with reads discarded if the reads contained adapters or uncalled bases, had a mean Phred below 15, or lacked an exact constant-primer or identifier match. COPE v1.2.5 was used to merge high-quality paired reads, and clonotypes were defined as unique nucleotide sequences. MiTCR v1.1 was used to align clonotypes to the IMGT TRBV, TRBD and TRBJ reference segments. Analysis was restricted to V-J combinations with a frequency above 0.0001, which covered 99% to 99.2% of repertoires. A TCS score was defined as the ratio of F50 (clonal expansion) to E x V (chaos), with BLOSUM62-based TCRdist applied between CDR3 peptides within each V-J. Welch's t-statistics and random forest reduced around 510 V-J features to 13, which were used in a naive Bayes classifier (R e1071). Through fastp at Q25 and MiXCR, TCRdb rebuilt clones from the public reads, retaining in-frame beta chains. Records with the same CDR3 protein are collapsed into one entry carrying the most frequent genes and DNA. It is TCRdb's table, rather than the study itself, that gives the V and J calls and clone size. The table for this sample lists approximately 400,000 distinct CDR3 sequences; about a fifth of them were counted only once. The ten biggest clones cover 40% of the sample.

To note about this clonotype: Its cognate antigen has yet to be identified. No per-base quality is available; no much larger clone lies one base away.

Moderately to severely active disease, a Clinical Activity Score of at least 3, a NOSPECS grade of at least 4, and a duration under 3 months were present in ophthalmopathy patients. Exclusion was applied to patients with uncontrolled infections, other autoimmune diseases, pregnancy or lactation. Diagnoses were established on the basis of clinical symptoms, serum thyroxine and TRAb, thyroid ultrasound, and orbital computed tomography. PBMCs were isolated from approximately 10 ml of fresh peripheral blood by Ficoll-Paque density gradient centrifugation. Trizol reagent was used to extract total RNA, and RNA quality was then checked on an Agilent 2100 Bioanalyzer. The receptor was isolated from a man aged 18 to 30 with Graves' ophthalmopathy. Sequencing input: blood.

The bases read TGCAGTGCTAGTTCGAACGGGGGACAAAATCAGCCCCAGCATTTT. This sequence encodes CSASSNGGQNQPQHF. The chain is encoded by TRBV20-1 joined to TRBJ1-5; 6 matching bases give a weak D call of TRBD1. The CDR3 spans 15 residues, from the cysteine through the phenylalanine. Only CDR3 DNA remains: 45 bases, in frame from the first base. The junction shows trimming of 3 bases on V and 4 bases on J, plus 16 bases between the germline ends. Reading the germline V gene (reference sequence) gives CDR1 DFQATT and CDR2 SNEGSKA.